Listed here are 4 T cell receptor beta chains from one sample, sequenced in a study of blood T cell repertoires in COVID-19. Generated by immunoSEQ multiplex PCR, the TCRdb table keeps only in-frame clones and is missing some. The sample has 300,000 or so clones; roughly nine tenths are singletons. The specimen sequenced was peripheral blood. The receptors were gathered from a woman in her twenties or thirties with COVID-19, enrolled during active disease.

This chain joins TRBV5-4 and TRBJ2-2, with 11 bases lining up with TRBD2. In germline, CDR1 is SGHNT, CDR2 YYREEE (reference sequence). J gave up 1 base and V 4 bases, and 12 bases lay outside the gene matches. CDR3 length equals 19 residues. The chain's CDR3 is CASSRYPGLAEMNTGELFF. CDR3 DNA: TGTGCCAGCAGCCGCTATCCGGGACTAGCGGAAATGAACACCGGGGAGCTGTTTTTT.

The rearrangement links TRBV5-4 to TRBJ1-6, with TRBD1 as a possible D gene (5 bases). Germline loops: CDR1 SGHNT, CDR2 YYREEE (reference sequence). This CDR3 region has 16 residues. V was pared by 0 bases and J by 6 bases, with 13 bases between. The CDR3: CASSLVSGAPNSPLHF. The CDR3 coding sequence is TGTGCCAGCAGCTTGGTCAGCGGGGCGCCTAATTCACCCCTCCACTTT.

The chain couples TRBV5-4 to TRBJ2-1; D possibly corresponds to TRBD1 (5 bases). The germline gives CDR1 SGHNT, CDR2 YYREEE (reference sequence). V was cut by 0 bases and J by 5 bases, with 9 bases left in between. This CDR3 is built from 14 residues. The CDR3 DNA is TGTGCCAGCAGCTTGGGCAGGGCGAACAATGAGCAGTTCTTC. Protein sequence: CASSLGRANNEQFF.

The CDR3 DNA sequence: TGCGCCAGCAGCTTGCCAGGGTTCGAGCAGTACTTC. Residues: CASSLPGFEQYF. The rearrangement links TRBV5-1 to TRBJ2-7, with D possibly TRBD1 on 5 matching bases. With 1 base removed from V and 6 bases from J, the gap between germline ends came to 8 bases. This CDR3 comprises 12 residues. The germline gives CDR1 SGHRS, CDR2 YFSETQ.